The source of this TCR beta chain is a study of neurological immune-mediated disorders. Whole-study findings and limits: HTLV-1-associated myelopathy ranked highest for TCR clonal expansion and multiple sclerosis lowest, beneath healthy controls.

TCRdb passed the 5' RACE reads through MiXCR, listing each CDR3 protein once. The table lists some 60,000 distinct CDR3 sequences, around 9.7% of them singletons. The CDR3 totals 15 residues. The ends were cut back, 3 bases at V and 1 base at J, with 11 bases in the middle. Per the germline V gene, CDR1 is KGHSH and CDR2 is LQKENI. Time point noted: longitudinal time-point 2. This clonotype was observed many times. What it binds is not known. Material for sequencing was PBMCs. The V and J genes are TRBV18 and TRBJ2-3, with D perhaps given as TRBD1 or TRBD2 (5 bases each). This TCR came from a man aged 25-40 years in good health. The CDR3 bases are TGTGCCAGCTCACCGTCGAGGGGAGGCACAGATACGCAGTATTTT. Its protein is CASSPSRGGTDTQYF.